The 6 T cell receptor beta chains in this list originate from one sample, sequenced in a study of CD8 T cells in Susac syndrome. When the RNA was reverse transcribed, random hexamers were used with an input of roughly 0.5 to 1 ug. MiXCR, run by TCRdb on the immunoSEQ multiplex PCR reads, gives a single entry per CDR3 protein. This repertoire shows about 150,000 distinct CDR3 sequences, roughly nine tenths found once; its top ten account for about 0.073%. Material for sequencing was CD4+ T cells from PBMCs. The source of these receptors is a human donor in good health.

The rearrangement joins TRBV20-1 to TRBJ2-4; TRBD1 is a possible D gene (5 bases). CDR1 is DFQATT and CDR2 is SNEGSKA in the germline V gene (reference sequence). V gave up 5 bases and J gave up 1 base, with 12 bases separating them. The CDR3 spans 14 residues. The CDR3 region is CSAQKTVAKNIQYF. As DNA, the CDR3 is TGCAGTGCTCAGAAGACAGTTGCCAAAAACATTCAGTACTTC.

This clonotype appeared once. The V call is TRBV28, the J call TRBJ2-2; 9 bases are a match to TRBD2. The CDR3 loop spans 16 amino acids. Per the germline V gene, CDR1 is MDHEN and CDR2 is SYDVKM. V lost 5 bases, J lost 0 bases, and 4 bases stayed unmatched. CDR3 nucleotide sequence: TGTGCCAGCAGTCGACTAGCGGCTACGAACACCGGGGAGCTGTTTTTT. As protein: CASSRLAATNTGELFF.

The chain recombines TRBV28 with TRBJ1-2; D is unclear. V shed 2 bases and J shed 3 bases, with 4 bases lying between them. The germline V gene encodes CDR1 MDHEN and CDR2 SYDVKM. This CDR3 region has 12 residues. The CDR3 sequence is CASSLRHYGYTF. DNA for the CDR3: TGTGCCAGCAGTTTAAGACACTATGGCTACACCTTC.

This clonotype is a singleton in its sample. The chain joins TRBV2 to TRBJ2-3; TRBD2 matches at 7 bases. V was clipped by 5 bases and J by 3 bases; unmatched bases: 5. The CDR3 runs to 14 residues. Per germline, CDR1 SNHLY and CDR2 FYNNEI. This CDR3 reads CASSRTSSTDTQYF. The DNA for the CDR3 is TGTGCCAGCAGTAGGACTAGTAGTACAGATACGCAGTATTTT.

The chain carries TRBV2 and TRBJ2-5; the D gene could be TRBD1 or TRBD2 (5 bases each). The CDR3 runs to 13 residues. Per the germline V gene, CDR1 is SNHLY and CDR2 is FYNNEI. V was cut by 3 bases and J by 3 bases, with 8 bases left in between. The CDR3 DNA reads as TGTGCCAGCAGTGAGCTGGGGGAAGAGACCCAGTACTTC. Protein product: CASSELGEETQYF.

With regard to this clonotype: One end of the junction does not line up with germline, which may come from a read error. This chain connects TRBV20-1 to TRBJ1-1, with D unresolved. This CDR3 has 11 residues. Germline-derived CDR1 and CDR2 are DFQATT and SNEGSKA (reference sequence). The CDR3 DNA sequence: TGCAGGGCTACAAGATTTACTGAAGCTTTCTTT. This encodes CRATRFTEAFF.